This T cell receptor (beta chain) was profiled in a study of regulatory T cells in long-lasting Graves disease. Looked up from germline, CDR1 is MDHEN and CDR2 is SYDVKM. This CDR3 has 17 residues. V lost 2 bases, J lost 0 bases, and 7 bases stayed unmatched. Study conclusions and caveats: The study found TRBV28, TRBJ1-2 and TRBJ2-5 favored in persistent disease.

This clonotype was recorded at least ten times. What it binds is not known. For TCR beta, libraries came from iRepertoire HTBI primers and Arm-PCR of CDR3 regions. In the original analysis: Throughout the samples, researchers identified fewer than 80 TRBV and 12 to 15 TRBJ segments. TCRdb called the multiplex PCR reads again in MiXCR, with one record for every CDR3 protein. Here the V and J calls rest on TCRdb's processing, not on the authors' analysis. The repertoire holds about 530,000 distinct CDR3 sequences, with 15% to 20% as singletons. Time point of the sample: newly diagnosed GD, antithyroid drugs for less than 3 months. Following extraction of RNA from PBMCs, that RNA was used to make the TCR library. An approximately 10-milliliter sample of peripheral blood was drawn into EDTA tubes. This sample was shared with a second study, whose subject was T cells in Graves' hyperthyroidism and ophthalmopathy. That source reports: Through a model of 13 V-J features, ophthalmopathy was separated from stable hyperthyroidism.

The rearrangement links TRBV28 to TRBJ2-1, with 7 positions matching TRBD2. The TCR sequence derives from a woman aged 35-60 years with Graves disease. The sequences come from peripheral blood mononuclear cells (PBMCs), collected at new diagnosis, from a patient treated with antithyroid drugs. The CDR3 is CASSLGGGYSSYNEQFF. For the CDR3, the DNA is TGTGCCAGCAGTTTAGGGGGGGGATATAGCTCCTACAATGAGCAGTTCTTC.